Described below is a single T cell receptor beta chain sequence and its context. The data stem from a study of shared clonotypes between healthy human individuals. Trimming took 6 bases from V and 8 from J, leaving 14 bases between them. Germline loops: CDR1 SGHTA, CDR2 FQGTGA. CDR3 length equals 13 residues. Data came from immunoSEQ multiplex PCR; TCRdb stores just in-frame clones and leaves some out. The table records under 2.5 million clones, 85% to 95% of them present only once. J is TRBJ2-1 and V is TRBV7-3, with D possibly being TRBD2 (6 bases). This receptor was taken from a man aged 18 to 29 in good health. Some clones in this sample may be carry-over from other donors' samples. Sequencing used naive CD4+ T cells from PBMCs. Noted subset: CD45RA+ positively selected. The CDR3 region is CASRRDGGDEQFF. The CDR3 DNA reads TGTGCCAGCAGAAGGGACGGCGGGGATGAGCAGTTCTTC. The whole variable domain, remainder taken from reference TRBV7-3 and TRBJ2-1, is GAGVSQTPSNKVTEKGKYVELRCDPISGHTALYWYRQSLGQGPEFLIYFQGTGAADDSGLPNDRFFAVRPEGSVSTLKIQRTERGDSAVYLCASRRDGGDEQFFGPGTRLTVL.